The T cell receptor beta chain described here comes from a study of blood T cell repertoires in COVID-19. About the study: T cells, B-cell-depleted T cells, or PBMCs provided the cDNA or gDNA that served as material.

Study processing details: How many nucleated cells were present was estimated from reference gene primer amplification. Sequencing used immunoSEQ multiplex PCR; TCRdb keeps in-frame clones, though not all of them. That table gives V, J and clone size, and the DNA gave D and trimming. Of tens of thousands of clones listed, approximately 79% are singletons. J gave up 6 bases and V 3 bases, and 15 bases lay outside the gene matches. The CDR3 contains 17 residues. Germline-derived CDR1 and CDR2 are DFQATT and SNEGSKA (reference sequence). The J gene is TRBJ2-1, the V gene TRBV20-1; TRBD2 aligns across 9 bases. The TCR comes from a man aged 60 to 75 with acute or convalescent COVID-19. The sequenced material came from peripheral blood. The CDR3 DNA follows: TGCAGTGCTAGTCGGGGGGGCGCCGGTAGCGGGAGCAATGAGCAGTTCTTC. Translated: CSASRGGAGSGSNEQFF.